A selection of T cell receptor beta chains follows, all from one sample in a study of cytomegalovirus exposure and HLA in healthy donors. Repertoires were generated with immunoSEQ multiplex PCR, while TCRdb's copy carries only in-frame clones and drops some. This repertoire includes about 150,000 clones. The specimen sequenced was PBMCs. These TCRs come from a woman in her forties or fifties in good health and CMV-seronegative. Each CDR3 is given with its conserved first and last residue. A D gene is named only where the DNA matches it firmly. The size entry is marked missing in some rows and otherwise reads once, few, many or a size class.

j_call: TRBJ2-1
v_call: TRBV15
clone_size: medium-sized
d_call: TRBD2
cdr3_aa: CATSRGDATSDVEQFF
cdr3_nt: TGTGCCACCAGCAGAGGGGACGCGACTAGCGATGTTGAGCAGTTCTTC

j_call: TRBJ2-5
v_call: TRBV7-2
clone_size: .
d_call: TRBD2
cdr3_aa: CASNLGLAGTQYF
cdr3_nt: TGTGCCAGCAATCTGGGACTAGCGGGGACCCAGTACTTC

j_call: TRBJ2-1
v_call: TRBV19
clone_size: .
d_call: .
cdr3_aa: CASSISRESSYNEQFF
cdr3_nt: TGTGCCAGTAGTATTAGTAGGGAGAGCTCCTACAATGAGCAGTTCTTC

j_call: TRBJ1-2
v_call: TRBV9
clone_size: .
d_call: TRBD1
cdr3_aa: CASSVDRDSPPNYGYTF
cdr3_nt: TGTGCCAGCAGCGTAGACCGGGACAGCCCTCCTAACTATGGCTACACCTTC

j_call: TRBJ1-1
v_call: TRBV19
clone_size: .
d_call: .
cdr3_aa: CATLGAALDTEAFF
cdr3_nt: TGTGCCACCCTGGGCGCAGCTTTGGACACTGAAGCTTTCTTT

j_call: TRBJ1-3
v_call: TRBV6-1
clone_size: .
d_call: .
cdr3_aa: CASSEISPGSGGSGNTIYF
cdr3_nt: TGTGCCAGCAGTGAAATATCCCCAGGGTCCGGTGGCTCTGGAAACACCATATATTTT

j_call: TRBJ1-5
v_call: TRBV12-5
clone_size: .
d_call: TRBD1
cdr3_aa: CASGLVQGTGQQPQHF
cdr3_nt: TGTGCTAGTGGTTTGGTACAAGGGACAGGGCAGCAGCCCCAGCATTTT

j_call: TRBJ2-1
v_call: TRBV19
clone_size: .
d_call: TRBD2
cdr3_aa: CASSIRTSGSNNEQFF
cdr3_nt: TGTGCCAGTAGTATACGGACTAGCGGGAGCAACAATGAGCAGTTCTTC

j_call: TRBJ2-4
v_call: TRBV30
clone_size: .
d_call: TRBD2
cdr3_aa: CAWSVLAGGNIQYF
cdr3_nt: TGTGCCTGGAGTGTACTAGCGGGAGGGAACATTCAGTACTTC

j_call: TRBJ2-7
v_call: TRBV9
clone_size: .
d_call: .
cdr3_aa: CASSVEQGGSYEQYF
cdr3_nt: TGTGCCAGCAGCGTAGAGCAGGGGGGCTCCTACGAGCAGTACTTC

j_call: TRBJ2-2
v_call: TRBV7-9
clone_size: .
d_call: .
cdr3_aa: CASSPLPGSNTGELFF
cdr3_nt: TGTGCCAGCAGCCCCCTGCCGGGATCGAACACCGGGGAGCTGTTTTTT

j_call: TRBJ2-7
v_call: TRBV6-5
clone_size: .
d_call: TRBD2
cdr3_aa: CASEKRESYEQYF
cdr3_nt: TGTGCCAGTGAAAAGCGGGAGTCCTACGAGCAGTACTTC

j_call: TRBJ2-1
v_call: TRBV13
clone_size: .
d_call: .
cdr3_aa: CASSLNEGFNEQFF
cdr3_nt: TGTGCCAGCAGCTTAAACGAGGGTTTCAATGAGCAGTTCTTC

j_call: TRBJ2-2
v_call: TRBV19
clone_size: .
d_call: .
cdr3_aa: CASIKQTNTGELFF
cdr3_nt: TGTGCCAGTATCAAACAGACGAACACCGGGGAGCTGTTTTTT

j_call: TRBJ2-2
v_call: TRBV6-5
clone_size: .
d_call: TRBD2
cdr3_aa: CASSYPSGSSTGELFF
cdr3_nt: TGTGCCAGCAGTTATCCTAGCGGGAGTAGCACCGGGGAGCTGTTTTTT

j_call: TRBJ1-5
v_call: TRBV28
clone_size: .
d_call: TRBD1
cdr3_aa: CASSLDRAVNQPQHF
cdr3_nt: TGTGCCAGCAGTTTAGACAGGGCAGTAAATCAGCCCCAGCATTTT

j_call: TRBJ2-2
v_call: TRBV7-7
clone_size: .
d_call: TRBD2
cdr3_aa: CASSPGLAGAGELFF
cdr3_nt: TGTGCCAGCAGCCCTGGACTAGCGGGAGCTGGGGAGCTGTTTTTT

j_call: TRBJ1-5
v_call: TRBV28
clone_size: .
d_call: .
cdr3_aa: CASSFYRDHQPQHF
cdr3_nt: TGTGCCAGCAGTTTTTACAGGGACCATCAGCCCCAGCATTTT

j_call: TRBJ1-2
v_call: TRBV5-1
clone_size: .
d_call: .
cdr3_aa: CASRRENYGYTF
cdr3_nt: TGCGCCAGCCGGAGGGAAAACTATGGCTACACCTTC

j_call: TRBJ2-1
v_call: TRBV28
clone_size: .
d_call: TRBD1
cdr3_aa: CASSIDRGGNEQFF
cdr3_nt: TGTGCCAGCAGTATCGACAGGGGTGGGAATGAGCAGTTCTTC

j_call: TRBJ2-3
v_call: TRBV5-1
clone_size: .
d_call: TRBD2
cdr3_aa: CASSLEASGTGTDTQYF
cdr3_nt: TGCGCCAGCAGCTTGGAGGCTAGCGGGACAGGCACAGATACGCAGTATTTT

j_call: TRBJ2-2
v_call: TRBV19
clone_size: .
d_call: TRBD2
cdr3_aa: CASIPREGTGELFF
cdr3_nt: TGTGCCAGTATCCCTCGGGAGGGGACCGGGGAGCTGTTTTTT

j_call: TRBJ1-6
v_call: TRBV19
clone_size: .
d_call: .
cdr3_aa: CASSRGRDRSPLHF
cdr3_nt: TGTGCCAGTAGTAGGGGCAGGGATCGGTCACCCCTCCACTTT

j_call: TRBJ2-5
v_call: TRBV4-2
clone_size: .
d_call: TRBD2
cdr3_aa: CASSQGLAGEETQYF
cdr3_nt: TGTGCCAGCAGCCAGGGGCTAGCGGGAGAAGAGACCCAGTACTTC

j_call: TRBJ1-5
v_call: TRBV28
clone_size: .
d_call: .
cdr3_aa: CASSFAGRSGQPQHF
cdr3_nt: TGTGCCAGCAGTTTCGCAGGCAGATCAGGACAGCCCCAGCATTTT

j_call: TRBJ2-1
v_call: TRBV6-6
clone_size: .
d_call: .
cdr3_aa: CASSSPGENEQFF
cdr3_nt: TGTGCCAGCAGTTCCCCGGGGGAGAATGAGCAGTTCTTC

j_call: TRBJ2-1
v_call: TRBV5-4
clone_size: .
d_call: .
cdr3_aa: CASTDRRQGNNEQFF
cdr3_nt: TGTGCCAGCACCGACCGCCGGCAGGGAAACAATGAGCAGTTCTTC

j_call: TRBJ2-7
v_call: TRBV9
clone_size: .
d_call: .
cdr3_aa: CASSVGGTSGEQYF
cdr3_nt: TGTGCCAGCAGCGTGGGCGGGACCTCCGGCGAGCAGTACTTC

j_call: TRBJ2-1
v_call: TRBV9
clone_size: .
d_call: TRBD1
cdr3_aa: CASSVGQGVSEQFF
cdr3_nt: TGTGCCAGCAGCGTAGGACAGGGGGTCAGTGAGCAGTTCTTC

j_call: TRBJ2-5
v_call: TRBV19
clone_size: .
d_call: .
cdr3_aa: CASSIVANGKTQYF
cdr3_nt: TGTGCCAGTAGTATAGTGGCTAACGGGAAGACCCAGTACTTC

j_call: TRBJ1-5
v_call: TRBV27
clone_size: .
d_call: .
cdr3_aa: CASSPGLRNQPQHF
cdr3_nt: TGTGCCAGCAGTCCCGGACTCAGAAATCAGCCCCAGCATTTT

j_call: TRBJ1-2
v_call: TRBV5-6
clone_size: .
d_call: .
cdr3_aa: CASSLGGTYGYTF
cdr3_nt: TGTGCCAGCAGCTTAGGGGGTACCTATGGCTACACCTTC

j_call: TRBJ1-2
v_call: TRBV6-1
clone_size: .
d_call: TRBD1
cdr3_aa: CASSPRQGLNYGYTF
cdr3_nt: TGTGCCAGCAGTCCGCGACAGGGATTAAACTATGGCTACACCTTC

j_call: TRBJ1-6
v_call: TRBV18
clone_size: .
d_call: TRBD1
cdr3_aa: CASLTGFGSPLHF
cdr3_nt: TGTGCCAGCCTGACAGGGTTCGGTTCACCCCTCCACTTT

j_call: TRBJ2-7
v_call: TRBV4-1
clone_size: .
d_call: TRBD1
cdr3_aa: CASRQFILGQGTYEQYF
cdr3_nt: TGCGCCAGCAGACAGTTTATTTTGGGACAGGGTACCTACGAGCAGTACTTC

j_call: TRBJ1-2
v_call: TRBV6-1
clone_size: .
d_call: .
cdr3_aa: CASSEWAANYGYTF
cdr3_nt: TGTGCCAGCAGTGAATGGGCCGCTAACTATGGCTACACCTTC

j_call: TRBJ1-2
v_call: TRBV28
clone_size: .
d_call: TRBD1
cdr3_aa: CASSSTGLIGYTF
cdr3_nt: TGTGCCAGCAGTTCGACAGGGTTGATTGGCTACACCTTC

j_call: TRBJ1-1
v_call: TRBV27
clone_size: .
d_call: .
cdr3_aa: CASSLHRDTEAFF
cdr3_nt: TGTGCCAGCAGTTTACACCGGGACACAGAAGCTTTCTTT

j_call: TRBJ1-6
v_call: TRBV6-6
clone_size: medium-sized
d_call: TRBD1
cdr3_aa: CASSRGQGRSPLHF
cdr3_nt: TGTGCCAGCAGTCGCGGACAGGGACGGTCACCCCTCCACTTT

j_call: TRBJ2-7
v_call: TRBV4-2
clone_size: .
d_call: TRBD1
cdr3_aa: CASSQAPRGLGYEQYF
cdr3_nt: TGTGCCAGCAGCCAAGCCCCCAGGGGGTTAGGCTACGAGCAGTACTTC

j_call: TRBJ1-5
v_call: TRBV5-1
clone_size: .
d_call: TRBD1
cdr3_aa: CASSSGTGNQPQHF
cdr3_nt: TGCGCCAGCAGCTCGGGGACAGGGAATCAGCCCCAGCATTTT

j_call: TRBJ2-7
v_call: TRBV9
clone_size: .
d_call: TRBD2
cdr3_aa: CASSVGRGSYEQYF
cdr3_nt: TGTGCCAGCAGCGTTGGGCGGGGGAGTTACGAGCAGTACTTC

j_call: TRBJ2-7
v_call: TRBV5-4
clone_size: .
d_call: TRBD2
cdr3_aa: CASSRRTSGSMDEQYF
cdr3_nt: TGTGCCAGCAGCCGACGGACTAGCGGGAGTATGGACGAGCAGTACTTC

j_call: TRBJ1-1
v_call: TRBV11-3
clone_size: .
d_call: .
cdr3_aa: CASSLGGGRQAFF
cdr3_nt: TGTGCCAGCAGCTTAGGTGGCGGGCGGCAAGCTTTCTTT

j_call: TRBJ2-5
v_call: TRBV7-9
clone_size: .
d_call: .
cdr3_aa: CASSLYKRGRQETQYF
cdr3_nt: TGTGCCAGCAGCTTATACAAACGGGGGAGGCAAGAGACCCAGTACTTC

j_call: TRBJ2-2
v_call: TRBV28
clone_size: .
d_call: TRBD1
cdr3_aa: CASSLPGQGNTGELFF
cdr3_nt: TGTGCCAGCAGTTTACCCGGACAGGGGAACACCGGGGAGCTGTTTTTT

j_call: TRBJ1-2
v_call: TRBV7-8
clone_size: .
d_call: .
cdr3_aa: CASSLGQATNYGYTF
cdr3_nt: TGTGCCAGCAGCTTAGGACAGGCTACTAACTATGGCTACACCTTC

j_call: TRBJ2-2
v_call: TRBV29-1
clone_size: .
d_call: .
cdr3_aa: CSVDKGSNTGELFF
cdr3_nt: TGCAGCGTTGACAAGGGGTCGAACACCGGGGAGCTGTTTTTT

j_call: TRBJ2-7
v_call: TRBV27
clone_size: .
d_call: TRBD1
cdr3_aa: CASSLFGTGNEQYF
cdr3_nt: TGTGCCAGCAGTTTATTTGGGACAGGGAACGAGCAGTACTTC

j_call: TRBJ1-1
v_call: TRBV11-3
clone_size: .
d_call: TRBD1
cdr3_aa: CASSLGTGGIGDTEAFF
cdr3_nt: TGTGCCAGCAGCTTAGGAACAGGGGGCATCGGGGACACTGAAGCTTTCTTT

j_call: TRBJ2-3
v_call: TRBV19
clone_size: .
d_call: TRBD2
cdr3_aa: CASSITSGGPQDTQYF
cdr3_nt: TGTGCCAGTAGTATTACTAGCGGGGGACCCCAGGATACGCAGTATTTT

j_call: TRBJ2-7
v_call: TRBV28
clone_size: .
d_call: TRBD2
cdr3_aa: CASSFRRLAGGPEQYF
cdr3_nt: TGTGCCAGCAGTTTCCGGCGACTAGCGGGAGGGCCCGAGCAGTACTTC

j_call: TRBJ2-3
v_call: TRBV9
clone_size: .
d_call: .
cdr3_aa: CASSPHISDTQYF
cdr3_nt: TGTGCCAGCAGCCCGCACATTTCAGATACGCAGTATTTT

j_call: TRBJ1-2
v_call: TRBV13
clone_size: .
d_call: .
cdr3_aa: CASSAGIAYGYTF
cdr3_nt: TGTGCCAGCAGCGCCGGGATAGCCTATGGCTACACCTTC

j_call: TRBJ1-2
v_call: TRBV28
clone_size: .
d_call: TRBD1
cdr3_aa: CASSLATLDRENYGYTF
cdr3_nt: TGTGCCAGCAGTTTGGCAACTCTGGACAGGGAAAACTATGGCTACACCTTC

j_call: TRBJ2-7
v_call: TRBV28
clone_size: .
d_call: .
cdr3_aa: CASSLFSRLSYEQYF
cdr3_nt: TGTGCCAGCAGTTTATTTAGCCGACTCTCCTACGAGCAGTACTTC

j_call: TRBJ2-2
v_call: TRBV7-2
clone_size: .
d_call: .
cdr3_aa: CASSVWGKTNTGELFF
cdr3_nt: TGTGCCAGCAGCGTATGGGGCAAGACGAACACCGGGGAGCTGTTTTTT

j_call: TRBJ1-2
v_call: TRBV9
clone_size: .
d_call: TRBD1
cdr3_aa: CASSVGPDRGDYGYTF
cdr3_nt: TGTGCCAGCAGCGTAGGCCCGGACAGGGGAGACTATGGCTACACCTTC

j_call: TRBJ2-5
v_call: TRBV18
clone_size: .
d_call: TRBD2
cdr3_aa: CASSTRLYPGLAGAFISETQYF
cdr3_nt: TGTGCCAGCTCTACACGCCTGTACCCGGGACTAGCGGGAGCGTTTATATCAGAGACCCAGTACTTC